This TCR beta chain comes out of a study of blood T cell repertoires in COVID-19. Study as a whole: T cells, B-cell-depleted T cells, or PBMCs supplied cDNA or gDNA.

Only in-frame clones appear in the TCRdb table, and some are missing; sequencing was by immunoSEQ multiplex PCR. The data contain 90,000 to 100,000 clones, 84% of them singletons. The CDR3 has 14 amino acids. Germline V CDR1 and CDR2: KGHSH, LQKENI. After removal of 6 bases from V and 7 bases from J, the junction contained 8 bases not matched to a gene. This sequence joins TRBV18 and TRBJ1-4; 7 bases line up with TRBD1. This receptor was taken from a man between 60 and 70 years old with acute or convalescent COVID-19. Source material: peripheral blood. The CDR3 is CASSRQGLREKLFF. Written as DNA, the CDR3 is TGTGCCAGCTCTCGACAGGGTTTGCGTGAAAAACTGTTTTTT.